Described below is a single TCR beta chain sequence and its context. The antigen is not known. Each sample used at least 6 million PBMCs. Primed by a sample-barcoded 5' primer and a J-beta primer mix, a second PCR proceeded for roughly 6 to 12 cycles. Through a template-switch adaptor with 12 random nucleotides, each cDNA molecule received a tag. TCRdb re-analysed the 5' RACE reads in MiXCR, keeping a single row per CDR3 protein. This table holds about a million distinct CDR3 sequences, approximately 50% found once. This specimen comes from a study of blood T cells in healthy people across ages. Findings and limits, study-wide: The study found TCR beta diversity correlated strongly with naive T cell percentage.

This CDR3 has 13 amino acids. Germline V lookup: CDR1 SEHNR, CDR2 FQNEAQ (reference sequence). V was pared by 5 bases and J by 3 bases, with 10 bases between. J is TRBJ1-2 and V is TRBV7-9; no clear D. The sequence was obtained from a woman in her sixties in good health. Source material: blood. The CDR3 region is CASSKGLDYGYTF. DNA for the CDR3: TGTGCCAGCAGCAAAGGGCTCGACTATGGCTACACCTTC.